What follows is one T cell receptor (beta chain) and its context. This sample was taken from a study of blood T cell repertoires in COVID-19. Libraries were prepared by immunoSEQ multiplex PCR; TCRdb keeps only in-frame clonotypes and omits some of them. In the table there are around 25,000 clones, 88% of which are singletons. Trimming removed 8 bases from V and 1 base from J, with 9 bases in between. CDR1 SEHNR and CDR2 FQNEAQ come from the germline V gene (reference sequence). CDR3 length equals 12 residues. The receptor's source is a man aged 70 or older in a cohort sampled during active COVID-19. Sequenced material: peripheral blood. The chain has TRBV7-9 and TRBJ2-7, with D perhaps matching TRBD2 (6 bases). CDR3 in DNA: TGTGCCAGCTTGGGACTTTCCTACGAGCAGTACTTC. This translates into CASLGLSYEQYF.